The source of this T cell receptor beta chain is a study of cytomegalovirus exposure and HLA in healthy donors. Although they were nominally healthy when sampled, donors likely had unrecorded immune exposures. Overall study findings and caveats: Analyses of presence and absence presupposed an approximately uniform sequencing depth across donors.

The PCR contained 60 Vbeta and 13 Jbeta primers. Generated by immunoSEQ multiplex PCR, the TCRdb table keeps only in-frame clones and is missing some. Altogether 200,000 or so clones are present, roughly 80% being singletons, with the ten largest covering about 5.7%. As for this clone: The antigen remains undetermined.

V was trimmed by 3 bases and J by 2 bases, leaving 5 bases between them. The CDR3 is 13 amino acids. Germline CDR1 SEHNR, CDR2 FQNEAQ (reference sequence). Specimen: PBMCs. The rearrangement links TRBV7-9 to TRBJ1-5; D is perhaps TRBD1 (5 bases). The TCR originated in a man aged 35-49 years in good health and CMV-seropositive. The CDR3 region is CASSLTGNQPQHF. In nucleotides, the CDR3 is TGTGCCAGCAGCTTGACAGGCAATCAGCCCCAGCATTTT. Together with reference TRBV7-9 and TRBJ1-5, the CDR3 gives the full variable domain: DTGVSQNPRHKITKRGQNVTFRCDPISEHNRLYWYRQTLGQGPEFLTYFQNEAQLEKSRLLSDRFSAERPKGSFSTLEIQRTEQGDSAMYLCASSLTGNQPQHFGDGTRLSIL.